This section outlines one T cell receptor beta chain sequence together with its context. Its matching antigen is unknown. With 5 bases removed from V and 3 bases from J, the gap between germline ends came to 5 bases. This CDR3 has 12 amino acids. From germline, CDR1 is LNHDA and CDR2 SQIVND (reference sequence). This sample is drawn from a study of T cell responses to AZD1222 COVID-19 vaccine. General study points: Spike-spanning, vaccine-associated CD4 TCRs were dominant at 160-218 and 743-854.

Sequencing was performed with immunoSEQ multiplex PCR; in TCRdb, only in-frame clones are kept and a portion is missing. The sample lists 120,000 to 150,000 clones, 80% to 85% seen once, with around 4.1% in the top ten. The specimen comprised peripheral blood, sampled on day 0 of MenACWY control vaccination. The J gene is TRBJ1-5, the V gene TRBV19; D gene unclear. The TCR originated in an adult in good health. In DNA, the CDR3 is TGTGCCAGTAGTCTATACAATCAGCCCCAGCATTTT. It is translated as CASSLYNQPQHF.